This T cell receptor beta chain was sequenced for a study of molecular identifiers for immune sequencing clone quantification. V was pared by 6 bases and J by 4 bases, with 9 bases between. The germline V gene encodes CDR1 SQVTM and CDR2 ANQGSEA. This CDR3 region has 12 residues. With RNA at 10%, 30% or 50%, naive CD8 libraries came from roughly 18,000 to 920,000 sorted cells. The CD8+CD4-CCR7+CD45RA+ phenotype defined the sorted naive CD8 T cells. From the PCR reads, TCRdb called clonotypes with MiXCR, one entry per CDR3 protein. The table records about 640,000 distinct CDR3 sequences, 15% to 20% of them present only once. This clonotype has at least ten counts.

This sequence joins TRBV29-1 and TRBJ1-4; the D gene is possibly TRBD1 (6 bases). Sequenced: naive CD8+ T cells from blood, with Jurkat cell RNA spiked in. Subset noted: FACS-sorted CD8+CD4-CCR7+CD45RA+ naive T cells. The TCR comes from a human donor in good health. Some libraries in this study had Jurkat cell RNA spiked in. The CDR3 loop reads CSVSRGNEKLFF. CDR3 nucleotide sequence: TGCAGCGTATCCAGGGGTAATGAAAAACTGTTTTTT.